This passage covers 28 T cell receptor beta chains from one sample sequenced in a study of T-cell memory formation after mild COVID-19. TCRdb reanalysed the 5' RACE reads using MiXCR and keeps one entry per CDR3 protein. Of hundreds of thousands of distinct CDR3 sequences in the sample, under 30% are singletons; the top ten hold about 13%. Sequencing input: PBMCs or a T cell subset sorted from them (not recorded which). The receptors originated from an adult woman who had mild COVID-19 (a few samples of this study predate the infection). Cell type and time point are not known.

This sequence joins TRBV5-4 and TRBJ2-1; 7 bases agree with TRBD2. V shed 2 bases and J 7 bases; nucleotides not matched to a gene: 18. This CDR3 contains 18 residues. Germline values: CDR1 SGHNT, CDR2 YYREEE (reference sequence). The CDR3 nucleotides read TGTGCCAGCAGCTTACTCCAACCAACGGGAGGTTTTAGGAATGAGCAGTTCTTC. It yields the protein CASSLLQPTGGFRNEQFF.

The rearrangement links TRBV5-1 to TRBJ2-1, with 8 bases identical to TRBD1. After removal of 0 bases from V and 2 bases from J, the junction contained 4 bases not matched to a gene. The CDR3 loop spans 16 amino acids. The V gene's germline CDR1 is SGHRS and CDR2 YFSETQ. The CDR3 bases are TGCGCCAGCAGCTTGGTGGACAGGGTGACCTACAATGAGCAGTTCTTC. It yields the protein CASSLVDRVTYNEQFF.

This clonotype was seen a few times. V and J are TRBV4-1 and TRBJ1-1, with a weak D call TRBD1 (5 bases). The germline CDR1 and CDR2 sequences are MGHRA and YSYEKL. The germline V and J ends were trimmed by 4 bases and 4 bases, with 13 bases remaining between them. This CDR3 has 14 residues. The CDR3 DNA reads as TGCGCCAGCAGCCCCGACGGGGGATTCACTGAAGCTTTCTTT. Protein: CASSPDGGFTEAFF.

The chain has TRBV4-2 and TRBJ2-1; D not certain. V was shortened by 0 bases and J by 9 bases, with 6 bases between the two germline ends. Germline-derived CDR1 and CDR2 are LGHNA and YNFKEQ. This CDR3 spans 12 amino acids. CDR3 amino acids: CASSQDDIEQFF. As DNA, the CDR3 is TGTGCCAGCAGCCAAGACGACATTGAGCAGTTCTTC.

This chain joins TRBV7-2 and TRBJ2-3; the D gene is possibly TRBD2 (7 bases). The germline gives CDR1 SGHTA, CDR2 FQGNSA. Trimming stripped 1 base from V and 4 bases from J, with 15 bases between. CDR3 length: 16 residues. CDR3 protein: CASSLGVRGAADTQYF. In DNA form, the CDR3 reads TGTGCCAGCAGCTTAGGGGTACGGGGGGCCGCAGATACGCAGTATTTT.

This rearrangement joins TRBV20-1 to TRBJ2-7; 10 positions agree with TRBD1. The junction had 5 bases not matched to a gene; V was cut back by 5 bases and J by 4 bases. The CDR3 extends over 13 amino acids. CDR1 and CDR2 from the germline V gene are DFQATT and SNEGSKA (reference sequence). CDR3 in amino acids: CSARDRGKYEQYF. CDR3 bases: TGCAGTGCTCGGGACAGGGGAAAGTACGAGCAGTACTTC.

This clonotype was seen a few times. The J gene is TRBJ1-2, the V gene TRBV29-1; 7 bases align to TRBD1. J gave up 3 bases and V 7 bases, and 11 bases lay outside the gene matches. This CDR3 is built from 14 residues. Germline-derived CDR1 and CDR2 are SQVTM and ANQGSEA. The CDR3 loop is CSGISGQSDYGYTF. The CDR3 nucleotides read TGCAGCGGGATCTCGGGACAGTCAGACTATGGCTACACCTTC.

J is TRBJ1-5 and V is TRBV7-8; perhaps TRBD1 as D (5 bases). Germline V CDR1 and CDR2: SGHVS, FQNEAQ. V lost 4 bases and J lost 8, with 9 bases in between. CDR3 length equals 12 residues. The CDR3 DNA is TGTGCCAGCAGCTCGAGAGGGGAGCCCCAGCATTTT. Translation: CASSSRGEPQHF.

The chain combines TRBV4-3 with TRBJ2-5; D possibly corresponds to TRBD1 (5 bases). Germline loops: CDR1 LGHNA, CDR2 YSLEER. The CDR3 is 15 amino acids. V lost 0 bases to trimming and J lost 1 base, with 9 bases between them. In nucleotides, the CDR3 is TGCGCCAGCAGCCAAGAAGTCGACAGCCAAGAGACCCAGTACTTC. Its translation: CASSQEVDSQETQYF.

This clonotype was seen a few times. The chain employs TRBV5-1 and TRBJ2-7, with D possibly being TRBD1 (5 bases). V lost 3 bases to trimming and J lost 3 bases, with 16 bases between them. The germline CDR1 and CDR2 sequences are SGHRS and YFSETQ. The CDR3 is 15 amino acids. CDR3 nucleotide sequence: TGCGCCAGCAGCTCCCTCTTAGGGGCAGGCTACGAGCAGTACTTC. Amino acid sequence: CASSSLLGAGYEQYF.

The rearrangement links TRBV19 to TRBJ2-2; D gene unclear. Germline values: CDR1 LNHDA, CDR2 SQIVND (reference sequence). The CDR3 contains 11 residues. The V end lost 1 base, the J end lost 9 bases, and 3 bases lay between the germline ends. CDR3 loop: CASSIARELFF. The CDR3 nucleotides read TGTGCCAGTAGTATAGCCCGGGAGCTGTTTTTT.

CDR3 in amino acids: CASGGLAYDTQYF. DNA for the CDR3: TGTGCCAGCGGAGGACTAGCATATGATACGCAGTATTTT. V is TRBV7-2 and J is TRBJ2-3, with 8 bases lining up with TRBD2. This CDR3 has 13 amino acids. CDR1 SGHTA and CDR2 FQGNSA come from the germline V gene. The V gene end was trimmed by 8 bases and the J gene end by 6 bases; junction bases not matched to a gene: 7.

V and J are TRBV5-6 and TRBJ2-7; D is ambiguous. Trimming left V 2 bases short and J 11 bases short, with 14 bases between. Germline V gives CDR1 SGHDT, CDR2 YYEEEE. CDR3 length: 12 residues. The DNA of the CDR3 is TGTGCCAGCAGCTTCTTAGGGCCGGATGAGTACTTC. This codes for CASSFLGPDEYF.

The chain couples TRBV27 to TRBJ2-7; 8 bases align to TRBD1. V trimming: 8 bases; J trimming: 5 bases; junction bases outside the gene matches: 8. The CDR3 has 13 amino acids. Germline V gene sequence: CDR1 MNHEY, CDR2 SMNVEV (reference sequence). CDR3 DNA sequence: TGTGCCAGCCCCCCGGACAGGGTTCACGAGCAGTACTTC. Amino acids: CASPPDRVHEQYF.

This clonotype was counted ten times or more. The V gene is TRBV5-6, the J gene TRBJ2-1; TRBD2 agrees at 13 bases. V shed 4 bases and J 7 bases; nucleotides not matched to a gene: 8. The CDR3 extends over 16 amino acids. Germline CDR1 is SGHDT and CDR2 is YYEEEE. The CDR3 is CASSRGLAGVSNEQFF. CDR3 coding DNA: TGTGCCAGCAGCCGCGGACTAGCGGGAGTATCTAATGAGCAGTTCTTC.

This clonotype has only a few counts. The chain carries TRBV29-1 and TRBJ2-7; 9 nucleotides agree with TRBD2. Trimming cost V 5 bases and J 2 bases; bases outside gene matches: 7. The CDR3 runs to 14 residues. Germline CDR1 is SQVTM and CDR2 is ANQGSEA. CDR3 in DNA: TGCAGCGTTCAACTAGCGGGTGCTGCCTACGAGCAGTACTTC. It is translated as CSVQLAGAAYEQYF.

This clonotype was seen only a few times. This sequence joins TRBV7-2 and TRBJ2-5; TRBD2 is a possible D gene (5 bases). The V end was cut by 6 bases, the J end by 2 bases, with 10 bases between. CDR3 length: 13 residues. Germline CDR1 and CDR2: SGHTA and FQGNSA. Here the CDR3 reads CASRTRTQETQYF. CDR3 sequence (DNA): TGTGCCAGCAGGACCCGGACTCAAGAGACCCAGTACTTC.

The chain employs TRBV2 and TRBJ2-3; the D gene is possibly TRBD1 (6 bases). The CDR3 spans 12 residues. Trimming pared 4 bases from V and 7 bases from J, leaving 9 bases between. From germline, CDR1 is SNHLY and CDR2 FYNNEI. The CDR3 DNA sequence: TGTGCCAGCAGTGGGACAGAAAATACGCAGTATTTT. Amino acid sequence: CASSGTENTQYF.

This clonotype was found a few times. The chain employs TRBV24-1 and TRBJ2-2; D not resolved. In germline, CDR1 is KGHDR, CDR2 SFDVKD. This CDR3 is 15 amino acids long. Trimming left V 4 bases short and J 0 bases short, with 8 bases between. CDR3 in DNA: TGTGCCACCAGTGACGGGCCGGCGAACACCGGGGAGCTGTTTTTT. Translated, it gives CATSDGPANTGELFF.

This clonotype appeared a single time. The V gene is TRBV4-1, the J gene TRBJ1-2; D may be TRBD1 (5 bases). The CDR3 sequence is 16 residues long. Trimming took 1 base from V and 6 from J, leaving 18 bases between them. From germline, CDR1 is MGHRA and CDR2 YSYEKL. The CDR3 loop reads CASSQASLGEVDGYTF. The CDR3 DNA is TGCGCCAGCAGCCAAGCTTCTTTGGGGGAGGTGGATGGCTACACCTTC.

This clonotype was counted at least ten times. This chain's CDR3 is CASSQAGVNIQYF. The DNA of the CDR3 is TGTGCCAGCAGCCAAGCAGGGGTCAACATTCAGTACTTC. The chain links TRBV3-1 to TRBJ2-4, with a possible D match to TRBD1 (6 bases). Germline V gives CDR1 LGHDT, CDR2 YNNKEL (reference sequence). The CDR3 has 13 amino acids. Trimming cost V 1 base and J 7 bases, with 8 bases left between them.

In this sample, this clonotype turned up a few times. The CDR3 sequence is CASSQVGGGQYF. The CDR3 DNA follows: TGTGCCAGCAGCCAAGTCGGCGGGGGGCAGTATTTT. The chain recombines TRBV3-1 with TRBJ2-3, with TRBD2 matching over 7 bases. V lost 1 base to trimming and J lost 11 bases; unmatched junction nucleotides: 3. The germline V gene encodes CDR1 LGHDT and CDR2 YNNKEL (reference sequence). This CDR3 comprises 12 residues.

The chain employs TRBV4-2 and TRBJ2-7; 7 nucleotides match TRBD1. The CDR3 totals 15 residues. CDR1 and CDR2 (germline): LGHNA, YNFKEQ. The junction had 4 bases not matched to a gene; V was cut back by 1 base and J by 1 base. The CDR3: CASSQVRQGSYEQYF. The CDR3 DNA is TGTGCCAGCAGCCAAGTTCGACAGGGTTCCTACGAGCAGTACTTC.

This sequence joins TRBV15 and TRBJ1-2; 10 nucleotides line up with TRBD1. V dropped 1 base and J dropped 5; count of bases not matched to a gene: 1. This CDR3 spans 14 amino acids. CDR1 LNHNV and CDR2 YYDKDF come from the germline V gene (reference sequence). CDR3: CATSRGQGAYGYTF. CDR3 coding DNA: TGTGCCACCAGCAGAGGACAGGGGGCTTATGGCTACACCTTC.

The chain couples TRBV9 to TRBJ1-2; 9 bases are a match to TRBD1. Germline V gives CDR1 SGDLS, CDR2 YYNGEE. Unmatched junction bases numbered 8, after V lost 4 bases and J lost 7 bases. The CDR3 is 14 residues long. CDR3 DNA sequence: TGTGCCAGCAGCAGTAGACAGGGGGGAAGTGGCTACACCTTC. Translated: CASSSRQGGSGYTF.

This sequence joins TRBV6-2 or TRBV6-3 and TRBJ2-5; D is tentatively TRBD1 or TRBD2 (5 bases each). CDR1 is MNHEY, CDR2 SVGEGT, per germline. The CDR3 consists of 15 residues. V dropped 6 bases and J dropped 0 bases, with 14 bases sitting between them. Here the CDR3 reads CASSTYLGDQETQYF. CDR3 in DNA: TGTGCCAGCAGCACTTACCTGGGGGACCAAGAGACCCAGTACTTC.

This clonotype was detected a few times. This chain links TRBV24-1 with TRBJ2-1, with 7 positions matching TRBD1. The J segment lost 8 bases and the V segment lost 6 bases, leaving 12 bases of the junction unmatched. This CDR3 comprises 15 residues. Germline V gene sequence: CDR1 KGHDR, CDR2 SFDVKD. This CDR3 reads CATSPAGGPVDEQFF. CDR3 sequence (DNA): TGTGCCACCAGTCCCGCAGGGGGTCCCGTCGATGAGCAGTTCTTC.

This chain uses TRBV27 with TRBJ2-3, with D unresolved. Trimming took off 2 bases at V and 2 bases at J, with 8 bases between the two ends. The CDR3 runs to 14 residues. Germline CDR1 reads MNHEY; CDR2 reads SMNVEV (reference sequence). The CDR3 DNA follows: TGTGCCAGCAGTTTAAGCGCCCACACAGATACGCAGTATTTT. It encodes CASSLSAHTDTQYF.